The present T cell receptor (beta chain) was sequenced within a study of OX40 agonist ivuxolimab in advanced cancers. Overall study context: The patients got ivuxolimab, which is an agonistic anti-OX40 (CD134) antibody.

Germline V gene sequence: CDR1 SQVTM, CDR2 ANQGSEA. Trimming cost V 5 bases and J 0 bases, with 14 bases left between them. The CDR3 runs to 16 residues. Patients were ineligible given autoimmune disease history or systemic immunosuppression. The assay was immunoSEQ multiplex PCR, and TCRdb's table has in-frame clones only and misses some. The data hold approximately 74,000 clones, with about 89% observed a single time. The sequence derives from an adult with an advanced solid tumor such as melanoma, head and neck, liver or kidney cancer. The rearrangement links TRBV29-1 to TRBJ2-6, with no clear D. Here the sequenced sample was CD4+ or CD8+ T cells sorted from blood, taken in a trial of the OX40 agonist ivuxolimab. The CDR3 here is CSVKVGWRSGANVLTF. The CDR3 nucleotides are TGCAGCGTTAAGGTCGGGTGGCGCTCTGGGGCCAACGTCCTGACTTTC. The variable domain in full, with the rest retrieved from reference TRBV29-1 and TRBJ2-6, is SAVISQKPSRDICQRGTSLTIQCQVDSQVTMMFWYRQQPGQSLTLIATANQGSEATYESGFVIDKFPISRPNLTFSTLTVSNMSPEDSSIYLCSVKVGWRSGANVLTFGAGSRLTVL.